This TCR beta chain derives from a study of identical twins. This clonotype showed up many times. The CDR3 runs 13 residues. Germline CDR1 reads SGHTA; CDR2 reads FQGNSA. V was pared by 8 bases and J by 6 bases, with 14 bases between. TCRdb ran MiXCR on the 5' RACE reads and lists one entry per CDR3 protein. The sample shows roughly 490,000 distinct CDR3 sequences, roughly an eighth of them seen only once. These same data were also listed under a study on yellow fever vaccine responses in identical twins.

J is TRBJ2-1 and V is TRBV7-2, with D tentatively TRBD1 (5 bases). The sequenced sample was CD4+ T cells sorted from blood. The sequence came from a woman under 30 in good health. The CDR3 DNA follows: TGTGCCAGCGGTGGGGCAGGGATCAATGAGCAGTTCTTC. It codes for CASGGAGINEQFF.